This TCR beta chain appears in the sequencing data of a study of blood T cell repertoires in COVID-19. CDR1 and CDR2 from the germline V gene are SGDLS and YYNGEE. The CDR3 is 14 residues long. V was trimmed by 2 bases and J by 2 bases, leaving 8 bases between them. The data were produced by immunoSEQ multiplex PCR, yet TCRdb's version contains in-frame clones alone and is incomplete. The data contain 250,000 to 350,000 clones, approximately 90% of them singletons. The chain has TRBV9 and TRBJ1-3, with D unresolved. The sequence derives from an older woman with acute or convalescent COVID-19. Source material: peripheral blood. Here the CDR3 DNA reads TGTGCCAGCAGCGTTAGCTTGGCTGGAAACACCATATATTTT. It yields the protein CASSVSLAGNTIYF.